This TCR beta chain was obtained from a study of CD4+ T cells in melanoma. V dropped 4 bases and J dropped 2 bases, with 12 bases sitting between them. The germline V gene has CDR1 SGHVS and CDR2 FNYEAQ. This CDR3 has 15 residues. Sequencing used immunoSEQ multiplex PCR; TCRdb keeps in-frame clones, though not all of them. The sample lists over 15,000 clones; more than 65% were seen once. This chain connects TRBV7-6 to TRBJ1-3; D is unresolved. Sequenced input: cells from a culture (not recorded whether cultured in vitro). This clonotype originated in a human donor with melanoma. CDR3 nucleotide sequence: TGTGCCAGCAGCTATAGGGCTCCCCCTGGAAACACCATATATTTT. This translates into CASSYRAPPGNTIYF.